The next 18 T cell receptor beta chains were all read from a single sample in a study of T cell responses to AZD1222 COVID-19 vaccine. Here immunoSEQ multiplex PCR was the method, and the copy in TCRdb shows in-frame clones only, minus some. The sample consists of 80,000 or so clones, approximately 90% of them appearing once. The source was peripheral blood, collected on day 0 of MenACWY control vaccination. The receptors shown here come from an adult in good health.

The rearrangement joins TRBV7-2 to TRBJ2-5, with TRBD1 matching 10 bases. In germline, CDR1 is SGHTA, CDR2 FQGNSA. V shed 5 bases and J 5 bases; nucleotides not matched to a gene: 5. The CDR3 is 14 residues long. This CDR3 reads CASSMTGGMETQYF. The CDR3 DNA reads TGTGCCAGCAGCATGACAGGGGGCATGGAGACCCAGTACTTC.

This chain links TRBV27 with TRBJ1-2; D gene ambiguous. Germline V gene data show CDR1 as MNHEY and CDR2 as SMNVEV (reference sequence). Trimming stripped 5 bases from V and 3 bases from J, with 10 bases between. This CDR3 contains 13 residues. The CDR3 is CASSMDAYYGYTF. CDR3 DNA: TGTGCCAGCAGTATGGACGCTTACTATGGCTACACCTTC.

This chain links TRBV28 with TRBJ1-1; possibly TRBD1 for D (6 bases). The V gene lost 3 bases and the J gene lost 5 bases, with 13 bases spanning the gap. Per germline, CDR1 MDHEN and CDR2 SYDVKM. This CDR3 is 14 amino acids long. The CDR3, as DNA: TGTGCCAGCAGTTTTAGTGGAGGGGGGACTGAAGCTTTCTTT. Amino acids: CASSFSGGGTEAFF.

The chain combines TRBV11-2 with TRBJ1-6; 7 positions match TRBD1. Unmatched junction bases numbered 9, after V lost 3 bases and J lost 4 bases. The CDR3 runs to 17 residues. The germline CDR1 and CDR2 sequences are SGHAT and FQNNGV. CDR3 bases: TGTGCCAGCAGCTTGCACGAACCGGGACAGTATAATTCACCCCTCCACTTT. Amino acid sequence: CASSLHEPGQYNSPLHF.

This chain uses TRBV5-6 with TRBJ2-7; D is undetermined. The V end lost 2 bases, the J end lost 2 bases, and 8 bases lay between the germline ends. The CDR3 has 13 residues. CDR1 and CDR2 (germline): SGHDT, YYEEEE. CDR3 in amino acids: CASSFYGAYEQYF. The CDR3 nucleotides read TGTGCCAGCAGCTTTTATGGGGCCTACGAGCAGTACTTC. Full variable domain (remainder filled in from reference TRBV5-6 and TRBJ2-7): DAGVTQSPTHLIKTRGQQVTLRCSPKSGHDTVSWYQQALGQGPQFIFQYYEEEERQRGNFPDRFSGHQFPNYSSELNVNALLLGDSALYLCASSFYGAYEQYFGPGTRLTVT.

The gene calls are TRBV5-5 and TRBJ2-1; no reliable D call. V was pared by 2 bases and J by 9 bases, with 15 bases between. The CDR3 spans 14 residues. In germline, CDR1 is SGHKS, CDR2 YYEKEE (reference sequence). CDR3 sequence reads: CASSFSLLVTEQFF. The DNA for the CDR3 is TGTGCCAGCAGCTTCAGTTTGCTAGTCACTGAGCAGTTCTTC.

This chain uses TRBV11-3 with TRBJ1-2; maybe TRBD1 (5 bases). Germline CDR1 is SGHNT and CDR2 is YENEEA. Trimming removed 5 bases from V and 7 bases from J, with 23 bases in between. The CDR3 spans 16 residues. The chain's CDR3 is CASSPGLEGRGLGYTF. The CDR3 nucleotides read TGTGCCAGCAGCCCTGGTTTGGAGGGGAGAGGGCTTGGCTACACCTTC.

This rearrangement joins TRBV28 to TRBJ1-4, with D unclear. This CDR3 is built from 16 residues. From germline, CDR1 is MDHEN and CDR2 SYDVKM. Trimming pared 4 bases from V and 4 bases from J, leaving 16 bases between. CDR3 amino acids: CASSSPQEAYNEKLFF. The CDR3 DNA is TGTGCCAGCAGTTCCCCCCAGGAGGCCTATAATGAAAAACTGTTTTTT.

The chain carries TRBV7-9 and TRBJ2-6, with no clear D. The CDR3 has 15 amino acids. Germline-derived CDR1 and CDR2 are SEHNR and FQNEAQ (reference sequence). Between the trimmed V and J ends, which lost 5 bases and 0 bases, there was a span of 8 bases. CDR3 sequence: CASSPTISGANVLTF. In nucleotides, the CDR3 is TGTGCCAGCAGCCCGACGATCTCTGGGGCCAACGTCCTGACTTTC.

This clone was counted once. Mismatch with germline at one junction end may stem from a read error. The chain recombines TRBV7-7 with TRBJ2-5, with 9 bases fitting TRBD1. The germline V gene has CDR1 SSHAT and CDR2 FNYEAQ (reference sequence). This CDR3 comprises 15 residues. The CDR3 is CASSLGTGLGETQYF. Here the CDR3 DNA reads TGTGCTAGCAGCTTAGGGACAGGGCTTGGAGAGACCCAGTACTTC.

The chain combines TRBV4-1 with TRBJ2-1; 7 nucleotides match TRBD2. The J segment lost 3 bases and the V segment lost 0 bases, leaving 8 bases of the junction unmatched. Germline V gene data show CDR1 as MGHRA and CDR2 as YSYEKL. This CDR3 is 17 amino acids long. The DNA of the CDR3 is TGCGCCAGCAGCCAAGAACCGGGAGCGGGAATCTACAATGAGCAGTTCTTC. As protein: CASSQEPGAGIYNEQFF.

The chain couples TRBV7-9 to TRBJ1-2; no clear D gene. Germline V gene lookup returns CDR1 SEHNR and CDR2 FQNEAQ (reference sequence). The CDR3 is 12 amino acids. The V end lost 1 base, the J end lost 14 bases, and 14 bases lay between the germline ends. The CDR3 DNA reads as TGTGCCAGCAGCTTAGGATCCACCGATGGGACCTTC. The encoded protein is CASSLGSTDGTF. Supplemented by reference TRBV7-9 and TRBJ1-2, the full variable domain reads DTGVSQNPRHKITKRGQNVTFRCDPISEHNRLYWYRQTLGQGPEFLTYFQNEAQLEKSRLLSDRFSAERPKGSFSTLEIQRTEQGDSAMYLCASSLGSTDGTFGSGTRLTVV.

The rearrangement joins TRBV12-3 or TRBV12-4 to TRBJ2-3, with unresolved D. The CDR3 covers 13 residues. V was trimmed by 5 bases and J by 5 bases, leaving 11 bases between them. The CDR3 loop reads CASSRPDRDTQYF. The CDR3 coding sequence is TGTGCCAGCAGTCGCCCCGATCGAGATACGCAGTATTTT.

This clone was picked up one time. CDR3 nucleotide sequence: TGTGCCAGCAGTGTCCCGGACAGGGACGGCACTGAAGCTTTCTTT. It translates to CASSVPDRDGTEAFF. The J gene is TRBJ1-1, the V gene TRBV28; TRBD1 matches 8 bases. CDR1 and CDR2 from the germline V gene are MDHEN and SYDVKM. Germline trimming cut 5 bases from V and 4 bases from J; bases unmatched to any gene: 9. This CDR3 has 15 residues.

This rearrangement joins TRBV2 to TRBJ2-3, with D possibly being TRBD1 or TRBD2 (5 bases each). V lost 5 bases to trimming and J lost 6 bases, with 12 bases between them. This CDR3 region has 13 residues. Per the germline V gene, CDR1 is SNHLY and CDR2 is FYNNEI. The chain's CDR3 is CASSSGPGDTQYF. In nucleotides, the CDR3 is TGTGCCAGCAGTTCGGGGCCGGGGGATACGCAGTATTTT.

The chain joins TRBV28 to TRBJ1-3; D is undetermined. The V end was cut by 7 bases, the J end by 0 bases, with 22 bases between. This CDR3 contains 18 residues. Germline V gene sequence: CDR1 MDHEN, CDR2 SYDVKM. Here the CDR3 reads CASNPAGFAVSSGNTIYF. The CDR3 DNA is TGTGCCAGCAATCCAGCGGGGTTTGCCGTGTCCTCTGGAAACACCATATATTTT. The full variable domain, with the rest looked up from reference TRBV28 and TRBJ1-3, is DVKVTQSSRYLVKRTGEKVFLECVQDMDHENMFWYRQDPGLGLRLIYFSYDVKMKEKGDIPEGYSVSREKKERFSLILESASTNQTSMYLCASNPAGFAVSSGNTIYFGEGSWLTVV.

The chain is built from TRBV29-1 and TRBJ2-7; 8 nucleotides agree with TRBD1. The V gene end was trimmed by 4 bases and the J gene end by 5 bases; junction bases not matched to a gene: 4. The germline CDR1 and CDR2 sequences are SQVTM and ANQGSEA. This CDR3 has 12 residues. The CDR3 nucleotides read TGCAGCGTTGTTAGGACAGGGAACGAGCAGTACTTC. It yields the protein CSVVRTGNEQYF.

The V gene is TRBV18, the J gene TRBJ1-4; 10 bases match TRBD1. From germline, CDR1 is KGHSH and CDR2 LQKENI. CDR3 length: 14 amino acids. V shed 6 bases and J 8 bases; nucleotides not matched to a gene: 6. The CDR3 protein is CASSSTGGDEKLFF. CDR3 sequence (DNA): TGTGCCAGCTCTTCGACAGGGGGCGACGAAAAACTGTTTTTT.